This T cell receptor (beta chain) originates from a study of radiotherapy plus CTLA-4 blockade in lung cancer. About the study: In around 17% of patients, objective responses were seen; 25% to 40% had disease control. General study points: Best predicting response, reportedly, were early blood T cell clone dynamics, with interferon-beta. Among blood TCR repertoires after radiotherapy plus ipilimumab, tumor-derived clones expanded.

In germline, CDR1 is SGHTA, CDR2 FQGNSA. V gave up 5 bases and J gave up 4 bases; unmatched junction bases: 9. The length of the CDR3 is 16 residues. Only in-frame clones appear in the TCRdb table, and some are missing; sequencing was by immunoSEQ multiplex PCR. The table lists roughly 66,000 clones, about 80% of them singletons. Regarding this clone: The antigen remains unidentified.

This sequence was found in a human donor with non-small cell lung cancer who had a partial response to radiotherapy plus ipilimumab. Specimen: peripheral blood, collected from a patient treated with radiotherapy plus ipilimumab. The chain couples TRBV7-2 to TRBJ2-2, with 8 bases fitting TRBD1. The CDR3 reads CASSPGGRAPTGELFF. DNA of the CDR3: TGTGCCAGCAGCCCAGGGGGCAGGGCCCCCACCGGGGAGCTGTTTTTT.